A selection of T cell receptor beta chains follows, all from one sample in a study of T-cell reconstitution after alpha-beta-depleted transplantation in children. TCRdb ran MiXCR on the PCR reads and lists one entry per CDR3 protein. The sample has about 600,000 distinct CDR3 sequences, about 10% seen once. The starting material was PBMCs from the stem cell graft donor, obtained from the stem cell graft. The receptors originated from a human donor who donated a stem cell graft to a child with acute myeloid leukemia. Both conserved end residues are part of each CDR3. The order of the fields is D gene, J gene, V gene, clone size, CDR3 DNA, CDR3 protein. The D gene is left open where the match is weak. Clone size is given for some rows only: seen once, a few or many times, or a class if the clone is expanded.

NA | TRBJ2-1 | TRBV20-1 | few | TGCAGTGCTCAAAATACAGGGTATGGTGAGCAGTTCTTC | CSAQNTGYGEQFF
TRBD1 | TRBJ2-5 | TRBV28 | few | TGTGCCAGCAGTAGCAATCGACAGGGGAGGCAGACCCAGTACTTC | CASSSNRQGRQTQYF
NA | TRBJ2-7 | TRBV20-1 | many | TGCAGTGCTGAAGACCCACAGGGAGTCCACGAGCAGTACTTC | CSAEDPQGVHEQYF
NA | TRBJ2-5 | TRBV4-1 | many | TGCGCCAGCAGCCAAGAGGGCGGACGTGAGACCCAGTACTTC | CASSQEGGRETQYF
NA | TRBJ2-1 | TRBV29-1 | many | TGCAGCGTTGAGCAGGGCGGCAATGAGCAGTTCTTC | CSVEQGGNEQFF
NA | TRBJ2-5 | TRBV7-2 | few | TGTGCCAGCAGCTTTACAGGGTGGGAGACCCAGTACTTC | CASSFTGWETQYF
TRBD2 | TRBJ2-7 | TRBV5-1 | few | TGCGCCAGCAGATTGGCCGTCTGGCGGGAGAACGAGCAGTACTTC | CASRLAVWRENEQYF
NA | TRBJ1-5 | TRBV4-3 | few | TGCGCCAGCAGCCAAGAGCAGGGAGATCAGCCCCAGCATTTT | CASSQEQGDQPQHF
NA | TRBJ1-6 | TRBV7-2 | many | TGTGCCAGCAGCCCCACGGTCTCAGGGGCACCCCTCCACTTT | CASSPTVSGAPLHF
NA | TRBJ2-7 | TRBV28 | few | TGTGCCAGCATCACCAGTCCCGGGACGACAACGAGGATGGACGAGCAGTACTTC | CASITSPGTTTRMDEQYF
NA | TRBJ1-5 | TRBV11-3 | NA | TGTGCCAGCAGCTTAGGTTATGGGGGAAGACGGGGCAATCAGCCCCAGCATTTT | CASSLGYGGRRGNQPQHF
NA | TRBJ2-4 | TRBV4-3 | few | TGCGCCAGCAGCCAAGATCTTGGAAAGGAAAGAGCCAAAAACATTCAGTACTTC | CASSQDLGKERAKNIQYF
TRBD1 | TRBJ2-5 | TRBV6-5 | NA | TGTGCCAGCAGTTACTCGGGACAGGGGCCCGAGACCCAGTACTTC | CASSYSGQGPETQYF
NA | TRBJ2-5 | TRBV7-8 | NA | TGTGCCAGCAGCCCGACAGGACTAGGCCAAGAGACCCAGTACTTC | CASSPTGLGQETQYF
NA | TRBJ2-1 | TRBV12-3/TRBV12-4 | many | TGTGCCAGCAGCCGTCCAGAGGCCGGGAATGAGCAGTTCTTC | CASSRPEAGNEQFF
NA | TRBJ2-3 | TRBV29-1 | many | TGCAGCGTTGTTCCCACAGATACGCAGTATTTT | CSVVPTDTQYF
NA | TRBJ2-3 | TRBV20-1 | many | TGCAGTGCTAGAGAGATAGCAGGGCGGGATACGCAGTATTTT | CSAREIAGRDTQYF
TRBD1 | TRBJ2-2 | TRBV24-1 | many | TGTGCCACCAGTGTTTTTGGGACAGGGATCGGGGAGCTGTTTTTT | CATSVFGTGIGELFF
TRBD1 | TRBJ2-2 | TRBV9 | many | TGTGCCAGCAGCGGGGGACAGGGGGCGCCCGGGGAGCTGTTTTTT | CASSGGQGAPGELFF
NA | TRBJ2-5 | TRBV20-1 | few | TGCAGTAGTGGGGAGGAGACCCAGTACTTC | CSSGEETQYF
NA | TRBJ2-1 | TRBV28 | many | TGTGCCAGCAGTAAGATCCCCGGGGAGTACGAGCAGTTCTTC | CASSKIPGEYEQFF
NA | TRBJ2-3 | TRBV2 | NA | TGTGCCAGCAGTGAAGCGGCGGAGACTAGCACAGATACGCAGTATTTT | CASSEAAETSTDTQYF
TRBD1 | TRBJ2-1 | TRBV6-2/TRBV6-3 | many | TGTGCCAGCAGACAGGGGCCGAGCTCCTACAATGAGCAGTTCTTC | CASRQGPSSYNEQFF